These 18 T cell receptor beta chains were sequenced from one sample in a study of beta chain features in type 1 diabetes. Isolated RNA was reverse transcribed in full, so expressed TCRB transcripts were sequenced. Measured with immunoSEQ multiplex PCR; TCRdb has only the in-frame clones, and not every one. This sample carries 350,000 to 450,000 clones, approximately 16% of them seen once, and the ten largest clones take under 0.02%. Sequencing was carried out using naive CD4+ T cells from blood. The receptors shown here come from a woman aged 18-29 years in good health.

This chain connects TRBV9 to TRBJ2-6; D is perhaps TRBD2 (6 bases). Trimming stripped 6 bases from V and 3 bases from J, with 13 bases between. CDR1 SGDLS and CDR2 YYNGEE come from the germline V gene. The CDR3 totals 15 residues. The CDR3 is CASNRELGGANVLTF. CDR3 nucleotide sequence: TGTGCCAGCAACCGGGAGTTGGGTGGGGCCAACGTCCTGACTTTC.

This clone has a handful of counts. V usage is TRBV29-1 and J usage is TRBJ2-1; 8 bases line up with TRBD2. V was clipped by 6 bases and J by 5 bases; unmatched bases: 15. The CDR3 extends over 16 amino acids. Per the germline V gene, CDR1 is SQVTM and CDR2 is ANQGSEA. The CDR3 region has the DNA TGCAGCGTGTCACTATTAGCGGGAATAAGGAACAATGAGCAGTTCTTC. Translation gives CSVSLLAGIRNNEQFF.

This clone was counted between two and nine times. The chain employs TRBV27 and TRBJ1-5; D may be TRBD1 (5 bases). Germline V lookup: CDR1 MNHEY, CDR2 SMNVEV (reference sequence). The V gene lost 6 bases and the J gene lost 1 base, with 10 bases spanning the gap. This CDR3 is built from 14 residues. CDR3 coding DNA: TGTGCCAGCAGAGGGGCCGGGAGCAATCAGCCCCAGCATTTT. Translation gives CASRGAGSNQPQHF.

This clone came up a few times. CDR3: CASSSRREYQETQYF. Written as DNA, the CDR3 is TGTGCCAGCAGCTCGCGGAGAGAGTACCAAGAGACCCAGTACTTC. The chain joins TRBV5-4 to TRBJ2-5, with no clear D. The CDR3 is made up of 15 amino acids. The V end lost 3 bases, the J end lost 0 bases, and 12 bases lay between the germline ends. The germline CDR1 and CDR2 sequences are SGHNT and YYREEE (reference sequence).

This clone was picked up a small number of times. The V call is TRBV6-4, the J call TRBJ2-3; TRBD1 agrees at 7 bases. There are 13 residues in the CDR3. Germline lookup yields CDR1 MRHNA and CDR2 SNTAGT. J gave up 3 bases and V 9 bases, and 6 bases lay outside the gene matches. CDR3 bases: TGTGCCAGTGCCGGGACAGCGACAGATACGCAGTATTTT. Translated, it gives CASAGTATDTQYF.

This clone came up a few times. The V gene is TRBV4-2, the J gene TRBJ2-7, with 10 bases aligning to TRBD1. CDR1 LGHNA and CDR2 YNFKEQ come from the germline V gene. The trim removed 4 bases at V and 6 bases at J, leaving 12 bases unmatched. There are 16 residues in the CDR3. The CDR3 coding sequence is TGTGCCAGCAGCCCTTTCCCGGGACAGGGGTACTCCGAGCAGTACTTC. This codes for CASSPFPGQGYSEQYF.

The V call is TRBV18, the J call TRBJ2-1; tentative D call: TRBD2 (6 bases). Germline CDR1 reads KGHSH; CDR2 reads LQKENI. There are 16 residues in the CDR3. V was cut by 3 bases and J by 2 bases, with 14 bases left in between. CDR3 loop: CASSPSGQTTYNEQFF. DNA for the CDR3: TGTGCCAGCTCACCCAGCGGGCAAACTACCTACAATGAGCAGTTCTTC.

This clone was detected only a few times. The rearrangement uses TRBV29-1 and TRBJ2-7, with D unclear. The CDR3 is made up of 10 amino acids. The V and J ends lost 4 bases and 6 bases respectively, with 7 bases between them. In germline, CDR1 is SQVTM, CDR2 ANQGSEA. The CDR3 nucleotides are TGCAGCGTTGGAGCAATCGAGCAGTACTTC. The encoded protein is CSVGAIEQYF.

The chain has TRBV4-1 and TRBJ2-1, with 7 bases aligning to TRBD1. This CDR3 is 15 amino acids long. V shed 4 bases, J shed 7 bases, and the junction held 10 bases outside the gene matches. Per the germline V gene, CDR1 is MGHRA and CDR2 is YSYEKL. The CDR3 sequence is CASSREAARGNEQFF. The CDR3 coding sequence is TGCGCCAGCAGCCGCGAAGCCGCCAGGGGGAATGAGCAGTTCTTC.

Only a few counts were recorded for this clone. V gene TRBV2 combines with J gene TRBJ2-7; D is unresolved. CDR1 and CDR2 from the germline V gene are SNHLY and FYNNEI. This CDR3 region has 15 residues. V was cut by 6 bases and J by 2 bases, with 17 bases left in between. The DNA of the CDR3 is TGTGCCAGCAGACCCCCTGGGCCGGCCACCTACGAGCAGTACTTC. Translating it yields CASRPPGPATYEQYF.

This clone appeared a few times. This chain connects TRBV28 to TRBJ1-1; 9 bases map to TRBD1. The CDR3 is 14 residues long. The germline gives CDR1 MDHEN, CDR2 SYDVKM. Trimming cost V 5 bases and J 10 bases; bases outside gene matches: 11. CDR3: CASSIQGARVSAFF. The CDR3 DNA reads TGTGCCAGCAGTATACAGGGGGCGCGAGTTTCAGCTTTCTTT.

The CDR3 DNA follows: TGTGCCAGCAGTTCGGATCCAGGGTTAGGTCAGCCCCAGCATTTT. Amino acid sequence: CASSSDPGLGQPQHF. The V call is TRBV28, the J call TRBJ1-5; weak D call: TRBD1 (5 bases). The CDR3 consists of 15 residues. CDR1 MDHEN and CDR2 SYDVKM come from the germline V gene. Trimming took 4 bases from V and 6 from J, leaving 16 bases between them.

The gene calls are TRBV4-2 and TRBJ2-5; 13 bases line up with TRBD2. The CDR3 extends over 15 amino acids. The germline V gene has CDR1 LGHNA and CDR2 YNFKEQ. V gave up 3 bases and J gave up 4 bases; unmatched junction bases: 2. CDR3 nucleotides: TGTGCCAGCAGCCAGGGACTAGCGGGACTAGAGACCCAGTACTTC. Translating gives CASSQGLAGLETQYF.

The genes are TRBV7-2 and TRBJ2-3; TRBD1 is a possible D gene (5 bases). The CDR3 length is 16 residues. V lost 5 bases to trimming and J lost 5 bases, with 20 bases between them. In germline, CDR1 is SGHTA, CDR2 FQGNSA. The CDR3 spells CASSPFPQGLIDTQYF. The CDR3 coding sequence is TGTGCCAGCAGCCCTTTCCCGCAGGGTCTCATAGATACGCAGTATTTT.

The sample holds a few counts of this clone. CDR3 DNA sequence: TGTGCCAGCAGCACTCCAGGAGGGAAGCCCCAGTACTTC. Amino acid sequence: CASSTPGGKPQYF. The chain recombines TRBV9 with TRBJ2-5, with D maybe TRBD2 (6 bases). Trimming took off 4 bases at V and 9 bases at J, with 16 bases between the two ends. This CDR3 is built from 13 residues. CDR1 SGDLS and CDR2 YYNGEE come from the germline V gene.

This clone has only a few counts. The chain links TRBV19 to TRBJ2-6; 7 bases fit TRBD1. The CDR3 spans 16 residues. V was pared by 7 bases and J by 2 bases, with 8 bases of the junction left unmatched. Germline lookup yields CDR1 LNHDA and CDR2 SQIVND (reference sequence). The CDR3 spells CASTRTGTPGANVLTF. As DNA, the CDR3 is TGTGCCAGTACCCGGACAGGAACTCCTGGGGCCAACGTCCTGACTTTC.

This clone was seen more than once but under ten times. This chain connects TRBV7-9 to TRBJ2-3, with D maybe TRBD1 (6 bases). V was shortened by 5 bases and J by 6 bases, with 12 bases between the two germline ends. Looked up from germline, CDR1 is SEHNR and CDR2 is FQNEAQ (reference sequence). The CDR3 covers 13 residues. CDR3 in amino acids: CASSPKQGDTQYF. The CDR3 DNA reads as TGTGCCAGCAGCCCAAAGCAGGGGGATACGCAGTATTTT.

The gene calls are TRBV2 and TRBJ1-1; a possible D gene is TRBD1 (5 bases). Trimming took 4 bases from V and 0 from J, leaving 12 bases between them. This CDR3 contains 15 residues. In germline, CDR1 is SNHLY, CDR2 FYNNEI. This CDR3 is CASSGGGFLNTEAFF. CDR3 coding DNA: TGTGCCAGCAGTGGGGGGGGGTTTTTGAACACTGAAGCTTTCTTT.